One and the same sample provided the 3 T cell receptor beta chains below, sequenced in a study of blood T cell repertoires in COVID-19. Method: immunoSEQ multiplex PCR; TCRdb's copy keeps in-frame clones and lacks some. The sample includes 35,000 to 50,000 clones, 86% of them seen just once. The sequencing sample was made of peripheral blood. Receptors originate from a man aged 55 to 69 with active COVID-19.

The chain is built from TRBV6-2 or TRBV6-3 and TRBJ2-1; 13 bases match TRBD2. Germline V gene data show CDR1 as MNHEY and CDR2 as SVGEGT. The length of the CDR3 is 17 residues. The V segment lost 2 bases and the J segment 7 bases; nucleotides outside the gene matches: 8. The CDR3 region is CASSYARLAGGVNEQFF. DNA of the CDR3: TGTGCCAGCAGTTACGCCAGACTAGCGGGAGGCGTTAATGAGCAGTTCTTC.

This clone was observed a single time. V usage is TRBV18 and J usage is TRBJ1-2, with D unclear. Germline V gene data show CDR1 as KGHSH and CDR2 as LQKENI. The V gene lost 6 bases and the J gene lost 4 bases, with 18 bases spanning the gap. The CDR3 extends over 15 amino acids. The CDR3: CASSRPSGKAYGYTF. The CDR3 DNA reads as TGTGCCAGCTCCCGTCCTAGTGGCAAGGCCTATGGCTACACCTTC.

In its sample, this clone was seen a few times. CDR3 DNA: TGTGCCAGCAGCAATGGGGCAGGGTGGCCCCACGACAATCAGCCCCAGCATTTT. It translates to CASSNGAGWPHDNQPQHF. The V gene is TRBV25-1, the J gene TRBJ1-5, with D possibly TRBD1 on 5 matching bases. V lost 6 bases to trimming and J lost 3 bases, with 24 bases between them. CDR1 MGHDK and CDR2 SYGVNS come from the germline V gene. The CDR3 has 18 residues. The full variable domain, with the rest looked up from reference TRBV25-1 and TRBJ1-5, is EADIYQTPRYLVIGTGKKITLECSQTMGHDKMYWYQQDPGMELHLIHYSYGVNSTEKGDLSSESTVSRIRTEHFPLTLESARPSHTSQYLCASSNGAGWPHDNQPQHFGDGTRLSIL.